What follows are 23 T cell receptor beta chains derived from one specimen sequenced in a study of blood T cell repertoires in COVID-19. Sequencing used immunoSEQ multiplex PCR; TCRdb keeps in-frame clones, though not all of them. This table has some 130,000 clones, more than 90% appearing once. The sequenced sample consisted of peripheral blood. The receptors come from a man in his fifties with active COVID-19.

The chain has TRBV7-9 and TRBJ2-1, with 9 positions matching TRBD1. This CDR3 region has 15 residues. V shed 4 bases, J shed 12 bases, and the junction held 13 bases outside the gene matches. CDR1 and CDR2 from the germline V gene are SEHNR and FQNEAQ (reference sequence). CDR3 amino acids: CASSSRTGVVGRQFF. For the CDR3, the DNA is TGTGCCAGCAGCTCCCGGACAGGGGTTGTCGGCAGGCAGTTCTTC.

This clone was seen once. V is TRBV29-1 and J is TRBJ1-5; 9 nucleotides line up with TRBD1. Trimming at V came to 7 bases and at J to 6 bases, leaving 7 bases not matched to a gene. Germline V lookup: CDR1 SQVTM, CDR2 ANQGSEA. CDR3 length: 13 amino acids. DNA of the CDR3: TGCAGCGCTACACAGGGGGCAGGTCAGCCCCAGCATTTT. Translated: CSATQGAGQPQHF.

This chain links TRBV2 with TRBJ2-1; D is possibly TRBD2 (7 bases). Germline lookup yields CDR1 SNHLY and CDR2 FYNNEI. This CDR3 spans 15 amino acids. V was shortened by 5 bases and J by 5 bases, with 16 bases between the two germline ends. CDR3 nucleotides: TGTGCCAGCAGTCGGGGGAGGGGGAGAAACAATGAGCAGTTCTTC. Translating it yields CASSRGRGRNNEQFF.

The chain recombines TRBV30 with TRBJ1-2, with D perhaps matching TRBD1 (6 bases). V was shortened by 1 base and J by 1 base, with 13 bases between the two germline ends. The germline V gene encodes CDR1 GTSNPN and CDR2 SVGIG (reference sequence). The CDR3 extends over 15 amino acids. This CDR3 reads CAWSAPDRHNYGYTF. CDR3 DNA sequence: TGTGCCTGGAGTGCGCCGGACAGACATAACTATGGCTACACCTTC. Full variable domain (remainder filled in from reference TRBV30 and TRBJ1-2): SQTIHQWPATLVQPVGSPLSLECTVEGTSNPNLYWYRQAAGRGLQLLFYSVGIGQISSEVPQNLSASRPQDRQFILSSKKLLLSDSGFYLCAWSAPDRHNYGYTFGSGTRLTVV.

The CDR3 here is CASSLGLAGSTDTQYF. The CDR3 bases are TGTGCCAGCAGTTTAGGACTAGCGGGTAGCACAGATACGCAGTATTTT. The rearrangement links TRBV2 to TRBJ2-3; TRBD2 agrees at 11 bases. There are 16 residues in the CDR3. After removal of 5 bases from V and 0 bases from J, the junction contained 4 bases not matched to a gene. Germline V lookup: CDR1 SNHLY, CDR2 FYNNEI.

The genes are TRBV5-1 and TRBJ2-5; 7 bases line up with TRBD1. The CDR3 has 17 amino acids. V shed 0 bases and J 2 bases; nucleotides not matched to a gene: 10. Germline V gene data show CDR1 as SGHRS and CDR2 as YFSETQ. The CDR3 protein is CASSLVGLGQRQETQYF. The CDR3 DNA is TGCGCCAGCAGCTTGGTAGGCTTGGGACAGAGACAAGAGACCCAGTACTTC.

This clone has just a few counts. V is TRBV6-6 and J is TRBJ1-5; TRBD1 aligns across 9 bases. The CDR3 loop spans 16 amino acids. Germline trimming cut 7 bases from V and 3 bases from J; bases unmatched to any gene: 10. Germline CDR1 is MNHNY and CDR2 is SVGAGI (reference sequence). CDR3 bases: TGTGCCAGCACACCGACAGGGGGTGGAACCAATCAGCCCCAGCATTTT. It yields the protein CASTPTGGGTNQPQHF.

This clone was found once. The gene calls are TRBV5-6 and TRBJ1-4; TRBD1 matches at 7 bases. CDR3 length: 14 amino acids. From germline, CDR1 is SGHDT and CDR2 YYEEEE. J gave up 4 bases and V 4 bases, and 4 bases lay outside the gene matches. CDR3 DNA: TGTGCCAGCAGCGGGACAGCCGTTAATGAAAAACTGTTTTTT. It is translated as CASSGTAVNEKLFF.

The chain joins TRBV18 to TRBJ1-1, with 8 bases aligning to TRBD1. J lost 3 bases, V lost 0 bases, and 3 bases had no gene match. The CDR3 sequence is 15 residues long. Germline V gene data show CDR1 as KGHSH and CDR2 as LQKENI. The CDR3 coding sequence is TGTGCCAGCTCACCACCTACAGGGGGTCACACTGAAGCTTTCTTT. It specifies CASSPPTGGHTEAFF. The whole variable domain, filled in from reference TRBV18 and TRBJ1-1, reads NAGVMQNPRHLVRRRGQEARLRCSPMKGHSHVYWYRQLPEEGLKFMVYLQKENIIDESGMPKERFSAEFPKEGPSILRIQQVVRGDSAAYFCASSPPTGGHTEAFFGQGTRLTVV.

The rearrangement links TRBV10-3 to TRBJ1-6; weak D call: TRBD1 (5 bases). CDR1 and CDR2 from the germline V gene are ENHRY and SYGVKD. V lost 8 bases, J lost 5 bases, and 16 bases lay in between. The CDR3 spans 15 residues. The CDR3 coding sequence is TGTGCCATCTCCGACGGGGGTCCCAATAATTCACCCCTCCACTTT. As protein: CAISDGGPNNSPLHF.

V usage is TRBV5-1 and J usage is TRBJ2-2; a possible D gene is TRBD1 (6 bases). Trimming took 0 bases from V and 2 from J, leaving 8 bases between them. This CDR3 has 15 amino acids. In germline, CDR1 is SGHRS, CDR2 YFSETQ. The CDR3 coding sequence is TGCGCCAGCAGCTTGGGGACAGACAACACCGGGGAGCTGTTTTTT. Translated, it gives CASSLGTDNTGELFF.

CDR3 loop: CATSEGGPYNEQFF. CDR3 bases: TGTGCCACCAGTGAGGGAGGGCCCTACAATGAGCAGTTCTTC. The rearrangement links TRBV24-1 to TRBJ2-1; TRBD2 agrees at 7 bases. This CDR3 region has 14 residues. Trimming at V came to 4 bases and at J to 2 bases, leaving 1 base not matched to a gene. Germline loops: CDR1 KGHDR, CDR2 SFDVKD.

The chain links TRBV20-1 to TRBJ1-1; no reliable D call. CDR1 and CDR2 from the germline V gene are DFQATT and SNEGSKA (reference sequence). V gave up 2 bases and J gave up 7 bases, with 8 bases separating them. The CDR3 is 11 residues long. The CDR3 DNA is TGCAGTGCTAGATCTTCAGGTGAAGCTTTCTTT. It encodes CSARSSGEAFF.

The chain combines TRBV5-1 with TRBJ2-3, with D possibly matching TRBD2 (6 bases). CDR3 length: 13 amino acids. Germline V CDR1 and CDR2: SGHRS, YFSETQ. Between the trimmed V and J ends, which lost 7 bases and 3 bases, there was a span of 12 bases. The CDR3 region has the DNA TGCGCCAGCGGCCCGGAGGGTACAGATACGCAGTATTTT. Its protein is CASGPEGTDTQYF.

This clone was seen a single time. The chain carries TRBV6-6 and TRBJ2-3, with D unresolved. V dropped 6 bases and J dropped 2 bases, with 12 bases sitting between them. The CDR3 is 14 amino acids. CDR1 MNHNY and CDR2 SVGAGI come from the germline V gene (reference sequence). CDR3: CASRSSFSTDTQYF. The CDR3 DNA reads TGTGCCAGCAGGAGCTCCTTTTCCACAGATACGCAGTATTTT.

CDR3 bases: TGTGCCAGCAGCTCCGAGGGGGGGAGCTCCTACGAGCAGTACGTC. It translates to CASSSEGGSSYEQYV. The chain links TRBV7-2 to TRBJ2-7, with D tentatively TRBD2 (7 bases). Trimming took off 4 bases at V and 0 bases at J, with 13 bases between the two ends. Looked up from germline, CDR1 is SGHTA and CDR2 is FQGNSA. This CDR3 has 15 residues.

This chain joins TRBV29-1 and TRBJ2-5, with a weak D call TRBD2 (5 bases). The V gene's germline CDR1 is SQVTM and CDR2 ANQGSEA. The CDR3 has 12 amino acids. V gave up 6 bases and J gave up 2 bases, with 10 bases separating them. This CDR3 reads CSVRERQETQYF. CDR3 nucleotide sequence: TGCAGCGTGAGGGAGCGGCAAGAGACCCAGTACTTC.

This chain joins TRBV29-1 and TRBJ1-5; perhaps TRBD1 as D (5 bases). V was clipped by 6 bases and J by 4 bases, with 16 bases between them. Germline-derived CDR1 and CDR2 are SQVTM and ANQGSEA. This CDR3 has 14 residues. In DNA form, the CDR3 reads TGCAGCGTCCGGTGGGGCGGGAAAAATCAGCCCCAGCATTTT. The encoded protein is CSVRWGGKNQPQHF. Full variable domain (outside the CDR3, taken from reference TRBV29-1 and TRBJ1-5): SAVISQKPSRDICQRGTSLTIQCQVDSQVTMMFWYRQQPGQSLTLIATANQGSEATYESGFVIDKFPISRPNLTFSTLTVSNMSPEDSSIYLCSVRWGGKNQPQHFGDGTRLSIL.

The chain uses TRBV18 and TRBJ1-2; D unresolved. Germline lookup yields CDR1 KGHSH and CDR2 LQKENI. V lost 2 bases and J lost 5, with 6 bases in between. CDR3 size: 12 residues. The CDR3 DNA is TGTGCCAGCTCACCAGCGGGATATGGCTACACCTTC. Translating gives CASSPAGYGYTF.

The V and J genes are TRBV6-1 and TRBJ2-7, with TRBD2 matching 7 bases. The CDR3 sequence is 13 residues long. V shed 3 bases and J 3 bases; nucleotides not matched to a gene: 2. CDR1 is MNHNS, CDR2 SASEGT, per germline. CDR3 region: CASSEREGYEQYV. CDR3 bases: TGTGCCAGCAGTGAGAGGGAGGGCTACGAGCAGTACGTC.

The rearrangement links TRBV11-2 to TRBJ2-3; 7 bases line up with TRBD1. The CDR3 sequence is 15 residues long. The V and J ends lost 6 bases and 6 bases, in that order; junction bases with no gene match: 12. Germline V gene sequence: CDR1 SGHAT, CDR2 FQNNGV. CDR3 protein: CASSYDRVSGDTQYF. The CDR3 DNA reads as TGTGCCAGCAGTTATGACAGGGTCTCCGGGGATACGCAGTATTTT.

The gene calls are TRBV10-1 and TRBJ2-1; D unresolved. CDR3 length equals 12 residues. Trimming shortened V by 2 bases and J by 5 bases, and 4 bases separated the two germline ends. Germline V gene lookup returns CDR1 WNHNN and CDR2 SYGVQD (reference sequence). The CDR3 DNA follows: TGCGCCAGCAGTGAGGAGAACAATGAGCAGTTCTTC. Translating gives CASSEENNEQFF.

V and J are TRBV2 and TRBJ2-3; weak D call: TRBD1 (6 bases). In germline, CDR1 is SNHLY, CDR2 FYNNEI. Trimming cost V 5 bases and J 0 bases, with 9 bases left between them. CDR3 size: 14 residues. The CDR3 coding sequence is TGTGCCAGCAGTCAGACAGGTAGCACAGATACGCAGTATTTT. Translation gives CASSQTGSTDTQYF.